The 30 T cell receptor beta chains below were found in one sample sequenced in a study of cytomegalovirus exposure and HLA in healthy donors. Use of 60 Vbeta and 13 Jbeta primers characterized the PCR. Some clones are missing from TCRdb's copy, which holds only in-frame ones; the method was immunoSEQ multiplex PCR. The sample contains roughly 170,000 clones, 83% of which appear only once. Input material: PBMCs. The receptors originated from a man aged 50-60 years in good health and CMV-seronegative.

This chain joins TRBV20-1 and TRBJ1-4; D not resolved. The CDR3 sequence is 11 residues long. Germline CDR1 is DFQATT and CDR2 is SNEGSKA (reference sequence). V lost 1 base, J lost 7 bases, and 4 bases lay in between. The chain's CDR3 is CSARASEKLFF. The CDR3 DNA is TGCAGTGCTAGAGCCTCTGAAAAACTGTTTTTT.

The gene calls are TRBV5-1 and TRBJ1-2, with 10 positions matching TRBD1. The germline V gene encodes CDR1 SGHRS and CDR2 YFSETQ. V gave up 5 bases and J gave up 2 bases; unmatched junction bases: 9. CDR3 length: 16 amino acids. The CDR3: CASSSTGGDPNYGYTF. In DNA form, the CDR3 reads TGCGCCAGCAGTTCGACAGGGGGCGACCCGAACTATGGCTACACCTTC. Full variable domain (outside the CDR3, taken from reference TRBV5-1 and TRBJ1-2): KAGVTQTPRYLIKTRGQQVTLSCSPISGHRSVSWYQQTPGQGLQFLFEYFSETQRNKGNFPGRFSGRQFSNSRSEMNVSTLELGDSALYLCASSSTGGDPNYGYTFGSGTRLTVV.

This clone was seen a handful of times. The rearrangement joins TRBV6-5 to TRBJ1-1, with D perhaps matching TRBD1 (6 bases). The V gene lost 5 bases and the J gene lost 0 bases, with 10 bases spanning the gap. The CDR3 is 14 amino acids. Germline loops: CDR1 MNHEY, CDR2 SVGAGI. This chain's CDR3 is CASSEDSLNTEAFF. The CDR3, as DNA: TGTGCCAGCAGTGAGGACAGTTTGAACACTGAAGCTTTCTTT.

This CDR3 reads CASSQQLIGGPYNEQFF. The CDR3 DNA sequence: TGCGCCAGCAGCCAACAGCTTATTGGCGGGCCCTACAATGAGCAGTTCTTC. The chain couples TRBV4-3 to TRBJ2-1; tentative D call: TRBD2 (5 bases). Trimming stripped 2 bases from V and 2 bases from J, with 16 bases between. The CDR3 contains 17 residues. The V gene's germline CDR1 is LGHNA and CDR2 YSLEER.

The rearrangement uses TRBV30 and TRBJ1-4; 7 bases are shared with TRBD1. The CDR3 has 17 residues. The germline CDR1 and CDR2 sequences are GTSNPN and SVGIG (reference sequence). Trimming removed 0 bases from V and 5 bases from J; junction bases left unmatched: 12. The CDR3: CAWSVDLSRTGNEKLFF. The DNA for the CDR3 is TGTGCCTGGAGTGTAGATCTCTCGAGGACAGGCAATGAAAAACTGTTTTTT.

The genes are TRBV4-1 and TRBJ2-7, with D possibly being TRBD1 (5 bases). Germline V gene data show CDR1 as MGHRA and CDR2 as YSYEKL. The CDR3 consists of 16 residues. V was trimmed by 8 bases and J by 1 base, leaving 21 bases between them. The CDR3 bases are TGCGCCAGCGCCTCCAGTACCTTGACAGATTCCTACGAGCAGTACTTC. Its translation is CASASSTLTDSYEQYF.

The rearrangement joins TRBV7-9 to TRBJ1-1, with D perhaps TRBD1 (5 bases). Deletions cut 4 bases from V and 5 bases from J, with 14 bases between. The CDR3 loop spans 14 amino acids. CDR1 is SEHNR and CDR2 is FQNEAQ in the germline V gene (reference sequence). CDR3 in amino acids: CASSSSGGETEAFF. The CDR3 DNA reads as TGTGCCAGCAGCTCGTCGGGAGGGGAGACTGAAGCTTTCTTT.

The rearrangement uses TRBV7-9 and TRBJ1-2, with D possibly matching TRBD1 (5 bases). CDR3 length: 14 amino acids. Germline V lookup: CDR1 SEHNR, CDR2 FQNEAQ (reference sequence). The V and J ends lost 4 bases and 4 bases respectively, with 13 bases between them. The CDR3 sequence: CASSSVGGGYGYTF. Here the CDR3 DNA reads TGTGCCAGCAGCTCCGTCGGGGGAGGCTATGGCTACACCTTC.

Of note for this clone: Additional DNA sequences in this sample encode the identical CDR3. The chain links TRBV9 to TRBJ2-3; perhaps TRBD1 as D (6 bases). V lost 0 bases and J lost 0, with 11 bases in between. This CDR3 spans 16 amino acids. CDR1 SGDLS and CDR2 YYNGEE come from the germline V gene. The DNA for the CDR3 is TGTGCCAGCAGCGTAGGGGGGCTAGGAAGCACAGATACGCAGTATTTT. Encoded protein: CASSVGGLGSTDTQYF.

The chain carries TRBV18 and TRBJ2-7, with a weak D call TRBD1 (7 bases). CDR3 length: 14 residues. Germline V gene data show CDR1 as KGHSH and CDR2 as LQKENI. V gave up 6 bases and J gave up 4 bases, with 16 bases separating them. CDR3 in DNA: TGTGCCAGCTCTTACGAGCAGGGGGGATACGAGCAGTACTTC. Amino acids: CASSYEQGGYEQYF.

V gene TRBV6-5 combines with J gene TRBJ2-7; D not resolved. Germline V gives CDR1 MNHEY, CDR2 SVGAGI. This CDR3 region has 15 residues. V was pared by 6 bases and J by 0 bases, with 15 bases between. CDR3 DNA: TGTGCCAGCAGCCGCCAGACTCGAAGCTCCTACGAGCAGTACTTC. Translation: CASSRQTRSSYEQYF.

The table lists this clone with a count of one. The V call is TRBV7-9, the J call TRBJ2-3, with 7 bases lining up with TRBD1. The V gene's germline CDR1 is SEHNR and CDR2 FQNEAQ (reference sequence). The CDR3 has 13 amino acids. Trimming took 5 bases from V and 6 from J; bases not matched to a gene: 5. DNA for the CDR3: TGTGCCAGCAGCCCGACAGGGCGGGATACGCAGTATTTT. Its translation is CASSPTGRDTQYF.

J is TRBJ1-3 and V is TRBV19; TRBD1 might be the D (5 bases). CDR3 size: 14 residues. V lost 3 bases, J lost 1 base, and 7 bases lay in between. The germline gives CDR1 LNHDA, CDR2 SQIVND (reference sequence). This CDR3 reads CASSIGASGNTIYF. The CDR3 nucleotides read TGTGCCAGTAGTATTGGGGCTTCTGGAAACACCATATATTTT.

The chain joins TRBV7-2 to TRBJ1-4; 10 bases match TRBD1. With 4 bases clipped from V and 7 bases from J, the junction kept 6 bases outside the gene matches. The length of the CDR3 is 15 residues. Germline values: CDR1 SGHTA, CDR2 FQGNSA. CDR3 loop: CASSSDRGTSEKLFF. DNA for the CDR3: TGTGCCAGCAGCTCGGACAGGGGGACGAGTGAAAAACTGTTTTTT.

The CDR3 nucleotides read TGTGCCAGCAGTGAAGGACAGAAGCTCGACTACACCTTC. Translated, it gives CASSEGQKLDYTF. The chain recombines TRBV6-1 with TRBJ1-2; possible D gene TRBD1, 5 bases. CDR3 length: 13 amino acids. Germline CDR1 MNHNS, CDR2 SASEGT. Deletions cut 1 base from V and 10 bases from J, with 13 bases between.

This sequence joins TRBV7-6 and TRBJ2-5; 12 bases fit TRBD1. V was pared by 1 base and J by 4 bases, with 7 bases of the junction left unmatched. This CDR3 has 17 amino acids. The germline V gene encodes CDR1 SGHVS and CDR2 FNYEAQ. This chain's CDR3 is CASSLGGTGGMGETQYF. In DNA form, the CDR3 reads TGTGCCAGCAGCTTAGGAGGGACAGGGGGCATGGGAGAGACCCAGTACTTC.

V gene TRBV2 combines with J gene TRBJ1-2; 8 bases are shared with TRBD1. The V gene's germline CDR1 is SNHLY and CDR2 FYNNEI. The CDR3 length is 12 residues. Losses at the gene ends were 4 bases for V and 8 bases for J; bases not matched to a gene: 3. The CDR3 sequence: CASSGTGLGYTF. CDR3 DNA sequence: TGTGCCAGCAGTGGGACAGGGTTGGGCTACACCTTC. The variable domain in full, with the rest retrieved from reference TRBV2 and TRBJ1-2, is EPEVTQTPSHQVTQMGQEVILRCVPISNHLYFYWYRQILGQKVEFLVSFYNNEISEKSEIFDDQFSVERPDGSNFTLKIRSTKLEDSAMYFCASSGTGLGYTFGSGTRLTVV.

This chain connects TRBV28 to TRBJ2-5; perhaps TRBD2 as D (6 bases). Germline V gene data show CDR1 as MDHEN and CDR2 as SYDVKM. CDR3 size: 15 residues. V gave up 2 bases and J gave up 4 bases, with 14 bases separating them. CDR3 amino acids: CASSLAHGGAETQYF. The CDR3 DNA is TGTGCCAGCAGTTTAGCCCACGGAGGGGCAGAGACCCAGTACTTC.

This chain uses TRBV5-6 with TRBJ1-1, with D perhaps TRBD1 (6 bases). CDR1 is SGHDT and CDR2 is YYEEEE in the germline V gene. Trimming stripped 4 bases from V and 0 bases from J, with 16 bases between. The CDR3 spans 16 residues. The CDR3 loop reads CASSTGGARMNTEAFF. In DNA, the CDR3 is TGTGCCAGCAGCACTGGGGGGGCCCGAATGAACACTGAAGCTTTCTTT. Combining the CDR3 with reference TRBV5-6 and TRBJ1-1 gives the whole variable domain DAGVTQSPTHLIKTRGQQVTLRCSPKSGHDTVSWYQQALGQGPQFIFQYYEEEERQRGNFPDRFSGHQFPNYSSELNVNALLLGDSALYLCASSTGGARMNTEAFFGQGTRLTVV.

The chain employs TRBV6-5 and TRBJ2-2, with 8 positions matching TRBD1. CDR1 and CDR2 from the germline V gene are MNHEY and SVGAGI. V lost 0 bases and J lost 6; bases outside the gene matches: 6. This CDR3 comprises 16 residues. The CDR3 DNA sequence: TGTGCCAGCAGTTACTCGCCAGGGGGCGCCCCCGGGGAGCTGTTTTTT. Its translation: CASSYSPGGAPGELFF.

The J gene is TRBJ1-4, the V gene TRBV14, with 8 nucleotides matching TRBD1. CDR1 is SGHDN and CDR2 is FVKESK in the germline V gene. V lost 4 bases and J lost 7; bases outside the gene matches: 8. The CDR3 loop spans 15 amino acids. DNA for the CDR3: TGTGCCAGCAGCCGATTGGGGACAGGTGGTGAAAAACTGTTTTTT. Protein sequence: CASSRLGTGGEKLFF. Full variable domain (rest looked up from reference TRBV14 and TRBJ1-4): EAGVTQFPSHSVIEKGQTVTLRCDPISGHDNLYWYRRVMGKEIKFLLHFVKESKQDESGMPNNRFLAERTGGTYSTLKVQPAELEDSGVYFCASSRLGTGGEKLFFGSGTQLSVL.

This clone appeared a single time. The J gene is TRBJ2-1, the V gene TRBV6-6, with 10 bases lining up with TRBD2. The germline V gene encodes CDR1 MNHNY and CDR2 SVGAGI (reference sequence). Trimming removed 7 bases from V and 0 bases from J; junction bases left unmatched: 6. The CDR3 is 16 residues long. The CDR3 DNA reads as TGTGCCAGCACCCGACTAGCGGGTAGCTCCTACAATGAGCAGTTCTTC. Protein sequence: CASTRLAGSSYNEQFF.

This chain connects TRBV2 to TRBJ2-5, with D possibly being TRBD2 (6 bases). The CDR3 spans 16 residues. In germline, CDR1 is SNHLY, CDR2 FYNNEI. V lost 3 bases to trimming and J lost 0 bases, with 14 bases between them. The CDR3 nucleotides are TGTGCCAGCAGTGATATAGTCGGGGGATACCAAGAGACCCAGTACTTC. Encoded protein: CASSDIVGGYQETQYF.

With respect to this clone: A read error may account for a junction end that differs from germline. V and J are TRBV6-1 and TRBJ1-2, with D possibly TRBD1 on 6 matching bases. The CDR3 contains 13 residues. Germline V CDR1 and CDR2: MNHNS, SASEGT. CDR3 sequence (DNA): TGTGCCAGCAGTGAGGGGGCGCGGTATGGCTGCACCTTC. Translated: CASSEGARYGCTF.

This clone was recorded a few times. The rearrangement links TRBV29-1 to TRBJ2-3; the D gene is possibly TRBD2 (5 bases). Per the germline V gene, CDR1 is SQVTM and CDR2 is ANQGSEA. Deletions cut 3 bases from V and 2 bases from J, with 9 bases between. The CDR3 length is 13 residues. The CDR3 here is CSVDLAYTDTQYF. Written as DNA, the CDR3 is TGCAGCGTTGATCTAGCCTACACAGATACGCAGTATTTT.

The chain combines TRBV27 with TRBJ2-5; 7 bases line up with TRBD1. The CDR3 runs 15 residues. Germline V gene lookup returns CDR1 MNHEY and CDR2 SMNVEV (reference sequence). Trimming took 4 bases from V and 1 from J; bases not matched to a gene: 6. The CDR3 loop is CASSSAAGGQETQYF. The CDR3 DNA is TGTGCCAGCAGTTCCGCGGCAGGGGGCCAAGAGACCCAGTACTTC.

The J gene is TRBJ1-2, the V gene TRBV4-1; 10 bases match TRBD1. The V gene end was trimmed by 6 bases and the J gene end by 7 bases; junction bases not matched to a gene: 11. The CDR3 is 15 residues long. Germline V CDR1 and CDR2: MGHRA, YSYEKL. CDR3 sequence: CASRQPGQGLPGYTF. The CDR3 coding sequence is TGCGCCAGCAGACAACCGGGACAGGGGCTCCCTGGCTACACCTTC.

The CDR3 DNA is TGTGCCAGCAGTCCTCACCCGACTAGCGTCACGCAGTATTTT. It translates to CASSPHPTSVTQYF. The genes are TRBV27 and TRBJ2-3; 8 bases agree with TRBD2. Germline CDR1 reads MNHEY; CDR2 reads SMNVEV (reference sequence). Trimming cost V 5 bases and J 9 bases; bases outside gene matches: 10. This CDR3 region has 14 residues.

CDR3 in amino acids: CASSTSQGAGGYTF. As DNA, the CDR3 is TGTGCCAGCAGCACCTCACAGGGGGCTGGGGGCTACACCTTC. The chain has TRBV11-2 and TRBJ1-2, with 9 nucleotides matching TRBD1. Per germline, CDR1 SGHAT and CDR2 FQNNGV. Trimming removed 5 bases from V and 8 bases from J; junction bases left unmatched: 9. This CDR3 comprises 14 residues.

The genes are TRBV7-2 and TRBJ2-1, with TRBD2 matching over 13 bases. There are 18 residues in the CDR3. The trim removed 3 bases at V and 1 base at J, leaving 6 bases unmatched. Germline V gene data show CDR1 as SGHTA and CDR2 as FQGNSA. CDR3 sequence (DNA): TGTGCCAGCAGCTTGACTAGCGGGGGGCCGGTATCCTACAATGAGCAGTTCTTC. Translation gives CASSLTSGGPVSYNEQFF.